This T cell receptor (beta chain) was sequenced in a study of T cells after yellow fever vaccination. Study-level background: With SMART-Seq v4 Ultra Low Input, the fractions containing low cell numbers were prepared.

Overall study findings and caveats: Abundant contaminating clonotypes from the bulk population could appear in FACS-sorted repertoires. Only a minor proportion of clonotypes was detected across both CD4 and CD8 compartments. Reappearance after the booster was observed for most primary-vaccination clones (around 96% CD4, around 90% CD8).

Many counts were recorded for this clonotype. As yet, its antigen is unknown. Per the germline V gene, CDR1 is SGHTA and CDR2 is FQGNSA. Trimming removed 0 bases at V and 5 bases at J, with 13 bases between. CDR3 length: 15 residues. Via MiXCR, TCRdb re-called the 5' RACE reads, giving one row per CDR3 protein. The sample lists fewer than 350,000 distinct CDR3 sequences, about 9.5% occurring once. The sequence was obtained from a man younger than 35 who received the YFV17D yellow fever vaccine. The starting material was PBMCs, obtained on the day of the first yellow fever vaccination. The chain recombines TRBV7-2 with TRBJ2-5, with a weak D call TRBD1 (6 bases). Here the CDR3 reads CASSLAYRVVETQYF. The DNA for the CDR3 is TGTGCCAGCAGCTTAGCCTACAGGGTGGTGGAGACCCAGTACTTC.